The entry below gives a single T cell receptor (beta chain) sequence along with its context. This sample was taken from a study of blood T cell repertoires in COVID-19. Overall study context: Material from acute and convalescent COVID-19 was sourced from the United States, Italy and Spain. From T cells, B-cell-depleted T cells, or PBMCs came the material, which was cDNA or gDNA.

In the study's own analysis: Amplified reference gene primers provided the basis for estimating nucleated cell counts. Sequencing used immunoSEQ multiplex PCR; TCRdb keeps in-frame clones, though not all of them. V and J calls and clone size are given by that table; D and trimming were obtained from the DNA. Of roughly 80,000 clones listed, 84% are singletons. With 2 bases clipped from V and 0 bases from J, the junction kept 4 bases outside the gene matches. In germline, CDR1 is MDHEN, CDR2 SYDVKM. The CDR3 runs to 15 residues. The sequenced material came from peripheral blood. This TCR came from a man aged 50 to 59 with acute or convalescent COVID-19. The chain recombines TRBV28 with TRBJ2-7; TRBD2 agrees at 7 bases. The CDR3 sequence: CASSLRLADSYEQYF. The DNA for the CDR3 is TGTGCCAGCAGTTTACGTCTAGCGGACTCCTACGAGCAGTACTTC.